The sequence of this T cell receptor (beta chain) was determined in a study of CD8 T cells in Susac syndrome. In blood CD8+ and CD4+ T cells, TCR beta underwent sequencing. With random hexamers, roughly 0.5 to 1 ug RNA was reverse transcribed. TCRdb itself ran the immunoSEQ multiplex PCR reads through MiXCR, one entry per CDR3 protein. The profile shows about 150,000 distinct CDR3 sequences, about 95% of them singletons. The receptor was isolated from a human donor with multiple sclerosis. Sequenced input: CD8+ T cells from PBMCs.

In DNA, the CDR3 is TGTGCCACCCTCAAAGGGGGTGGCTACACCTTC. Protein: CATLKGGGYTF. The chain employs TRBV27 and TRBJ1-2, with D possibly TRBD1 on 6 matching bases. This CDR3 has 11 amino acids. The germline V and J ends were trimmed by 10 bases and 7 bases, with 13 bases remaining between them. Looked up from germline, CDR1 is MNHEY and CDR2 is SMNVEV (reference sequence).